This T cell receptor beta chain was identified during a study of breast tumors, draining lymph nodes, adjacent tissues. Each CDR3 protein is one row after TCRdb ran MiXCR on the multiplex PCR reads. The table has fewer than 90,000 distinct CDR3 sequences, approximately 31% seen once. J gave up 10 bases and V 4 bases, and 14 bases lay outside the gene matches. CDR1 and CDR2 from the germline V gene are DFQATT and SNEGSKA (reference sequence). This CDR3 spans 15 amino acids. Regarding this clonotype: This clone may be a read error of a much larger clone one base away.

The lymph nodes were axillary draining lymph nodes from breast cancer patients. This chain uses TRBV20-1 with TRBJ2-1; 9 positions match TRBD1. The receptor was derived from a female donor with breast cancer. Some clones in this sample may be carry-over from other donors' samples. The specimen sequenced was axillary lymph node tissue. CDR3 DNA sequence: TGCAGTGCTATTCTCCCGGGACAGGGTTCTCGAGAGCAGTTCTTC. Encoded protein: CSAILPGQGSREQFF.